The rows below give T cell receptor beta chains drawn from one sample of a study of T cells in Graves' hyperthyroidism and ophthalmopathy. TCRdb re-called the multiplex PCR reads through MiXCR, storing one row per CDR3 protein. This table has 480,000 or so distinct CDR3 sequences, over 13% appearing once. Sequencing used blood. These receptors came from a woman between 18 and 29 years old with Graves' hyperthyroidism. CDR3s leave out the opening cysteine and the closing phenylalanine or tryptophan.

V,CDR3
TRBV12-3/TRBV12-4,ASSSTGYEQY
TRBV13,ASSPPRASGGREQY
TRBV12-3/TRBV12-4,ASSATGTTTLAKNIQY
TRBV11-2,ASSSTARGSNEQF
TRBV6-5,ASSYPDRGHNEQF
TRBV20-1,SAWAGGTDTQY
TRBV5-1,ASSLPSHEQY
TRBV7-8,ASSLRQGSSGNTIY
TRBV2,ASSRSGQGNEKLF
TRBV27,ASSRGGAGVAF
TRBV2,ASRASGRAPDTQY
TRBV10-3,AITAGGIDTQY
TRBV9,ASSVRPIRETQY
TRBV28,ASRSDPKSFYGYT
TRBV27,ASSPALYRGLYEKLF
TRBV5-1,ASSLRFEGDGYT
TRBV9,ASSVSGRVTETQY
TRBV25-1,ASSGGDGYT
TRBV24-1,ATRERQGAGELF
TRBV19,ASSIIGDTQY
TRBV24-1,ATSDPDKTDTQY
TRBV5-1,ASSLERATLDTQY